The T cell receptor beta chain described here comes from a study of T cells in Graves' hyperthyroidism and ophthalmopathy. The V and J ends lost 2 bases and 5 bases, in that order; junction bases with no gene match: 10. The CDR3 extends over 16 amino acids. Germline CDR1 and CDR2: MGHRA and YSYEKL. This clonotype has at least ten counts. RNA transcripts gave rise to amplified TCR beta CDR3 regions. HTBI primers were employed in a first-round RT-PCR of the TCR CDR3. MiXCR, applied by TCRdb to the multiplex PCR reads, yields one record per CDR3 protein. Counted here are over 45,000 distinct CDR3 sequences, less than 50% occurring once; the ten biggest clones make up roughly an eighth.

The chain is built from TRBV4-1 and TRBJ2-3; 7 positions match TRBD1. The TCR comes from a woman in her 30s with Graves' ophthalmopathy. The specimen was blood. The CDR3 here is CASSQLNRGSGDTQYF. CDR3 in DNA: TGCGCCAGCAGCCAACTCAACAGGGGTTCGGGAGATACGCAGTATTTT.